The rows below give T cell receptor beta chains drawn from one sample of a study of T cell responses to AZD1222 COVID-19 vaccine. The table came from immunoSEQ multiplex PCR; TCRdb's copy has only in-frame clones and leaves some out. Counted here are approximately 110,000 clones, 88% occurring once; the ten biggest clones make up over 4.5%. The material was peripheral blood, obtained on day 0 of AZD1222 vaccination. The receptors shown here come from an adult in good health. The CDR3 runs from the conserved cysteine through the conserved F or W. A D gene is named only where the DNA matches it firmly. Some rows have no size entry. The others give once, few or many, or a class for an expanded clone.

D gene: .
V gene: TRBV11-2
clone size: .
J gene: TRBJ2-1
CDR3 DNA: TGTGCCAGCAGCGGGCGCTACAATGAGCAGTTCTTC
CDR3 protein: CASSGRYNEQFF

D gene: .
V gene: TRBV2
clone size: .
J gene: TRBJ1-2
CDR3 DNA: TGTGCCAGCAGTGTGGAGGCAGGCAACTATGGCTACACCTTC
CDR3 protein: CASSVEAGNYGYTF

D gene: .
V gene: TRBV10-3
clone size: .
J gene: TRBJ2-6
CDR3 DNA: TGTGCCATCAGGCCTCAGGGGTCTGGGGCCAACGTCCTGACTTTC
CDR3 protein: CAIRPQGSGANVLTF

D gene: .
V gene: TRBV2
clone size: .
J gene: TRBJ1-2
CDR3 DNA: TGTGCCAGCAGTGAAGAGATCTATGGCTACACCTTC
CDR3 protein: CASSEEIYGYTF

D gene: .
V gene: TRBV4-1
clone size: .
J gene: TRBJ1-4
CDR3 DNA: TGCGCCAGCAGCCAAGGAATGGGGTACGAAAAACTGTTTTTT
CDR3 protein: CASSQGMGYEKLFF

D gene: TRBD2
V gene: TRBV6-2/TRBV6-3
clone size: .
J gene: TRBJ2-3
CDR3 DNA: TGTGCCAGCAGTGGACTAGCGGCCACAGATACGCAGTATTTT
CDR3 protein: CASSGLAATDTQYF

D gene: .
V gene: TRBV12-5
clone size: few
J gene: TRBJ1-5
CDR3 DNA: TGTGCTAGTGGTTTGGATACGGGTGTGAATCAGCCCCAGCATTTT
CDR3 protein: CASGLDTGVNQPQHF

D gene: .
V gene: TRBV6-2/TRBV6-3
clone size: .
J gene: TRBJ1-3
CDR3 DNA: TGTGCCAGCAGTAGAGGACCTTGGCCTGGAAACACCATATATTTT
CDR3 protein: CASSRGPWPGNTIYF

D gene: .
V gene: TRBV7-2
clone size: .
J gene: TRBJ1-2
CDR3 DNA: TGTGCCAGCAGCTTAGTAGACGGGGGGCAACATAACTATGGCTACACCTTC
CDR3 protein: CASSLVDGGQHNYGYTF

D gene: .
V gene: TRBV19
clone size: .
J gene: TRBJ1-2
CDR3 DNA: TGTGCCAGTAGTATGTTACGGGGCAACGGCTATGGCTACACCTTC
CDR3 protein: CASSMLRGNGYGYTF

D gene: TRBD2
V gene: TRBV6-2/TRBV6-3
clone size: .
J gene: TRBJ2-5
CDR3 DNA: TGTGCCAGCAGTAGTCCCTCGCGGGGGGGCCGGGAGACCCAGTACTTC
CDR3 protein: CASSSPSRGGRETQYF

D gene: .
V gene: TRBV21-1
clone size: .
J gene: TRBJ1-5
CDR3 DNA: TGTGCCAGCATGGCGACAGGATCCTATAGCAATCAGCCCCAGCATTTT
CDR3 protein: CASMATGSYSNQPQHF

D gene: .
V gene: TRBV7-3
clone size: .
J gene: TRBJ2-5
CDR3 DNA: TGTGCCAGCAGCTTAGGAGGGGTGCAGACCCAGTACTTC
CDR3 protein: CASSLGGVQTQYF

D gene: TRBD1
V gene: TRBV28
clone size: .
J gene: TRBJ1-6
CDR3 DNA: TGTGCCAGCAATATAGCCGGGACAGCCTATAATTCACCCCTCCACTTT
CDR3 protein: CASNIAGTAYNSPLHF

D gene: TRBD2
V gene: TRBV5-1
clone size: .
J gene: TRBJ2-7
CDR3 DNA: TGCGCCAGCAGCTTGGAGGGACTAGCGGCACGTAGCTCCTACGAGCAGTACTTC
CDR3 protein: CASSLEGLAARSSYEQYF

D gene: .
V gene: TRBV28
clone size: .
J gene: TRBJ1-6
CDR3 DNA: TGTGCCAGCATGAGCTCCTATAATTCACCCCTCCACTTT
CDR3 protein: CASMSSYNSPLHF

D gene: TRBD1
V gene: TRBV3-1/TRBV3-2
clone size: .
J gene: TRBJ1-2
CDR3 DNA: TGTGCCAGCAGCCATAGGGACAGGGGTTACACCTTC
CDR3 protein: CASSHRDRGYTF

D gene: .
V gene: TRBV21-1
clone size: .
J gene: TRBJ2-2
CDR3 DNA: TGTGCCAGCAGCAAAGACACTAGCGGGGGACTTAAGAACACCGGGGAGCTGTTTTTT
CDR3 protein: CASSKDTSGGLKNTGELFF

D gene: TRBD1
V gene: TRBV7-7
clone size: once
J gene: TRBJ2-2
CDR3 DNA: TGTGCTAGCAGTTACGGACAGGGCGGCGGGGAGCTGTTTTTT
CDR3 protein: CASSYGQGGGELFF

D gene: .
V gene: TRBV2
clone size: few
J gene: TRBJ1-4
CDR3 DNA: TGTGCCAGCAGACGGGAGGATCGGGAAAAACTGTTTTTT
CDR3 protein: CASRREDREKLFF

D gene: .
V gene: TRBV6-2/TRBV6-3
clone size: .
J gene: TRBJ1-1
CDR3 DNA: TGTGCCAGCAGTTACCTGCAGGGAGTTGAAGCTTTCTTT
CDR3 protein: CASSYLQGVEAFF

D gene: .
V gene: TRBV6-5
clone size: .
J gene: TRBJ1-2
CDR3 DNA: TGTGCCAGCACCCAAGGGGTAGGGTTGGGTAGAGGCTACACCTTC
CDR3 protein: CASTQGVGLGRGYTF

D gene: .
V gene: TRBV19
clone size: .
J gene: TRBJ2-2
CDR3 DNA: TGTGCCAGTAGTGGGCAGGGGTACACCGGGGAGCTGTTTTTT
CDR3 protein: CASSGQGYTGELFF

D gene: .
V gene: TRBV7-2
clone size: .
J gene: TRBJ2-2
CDR3 DNA: TGTGCCAGCAGCCTAAGTAGGGGCAACACCGGGGAGCTGTTTTTT
CDR3 protein: CASSLSRGNTGELFF

D gene: TRBD1
V gene: TRBV6-5
clone size: .
J gene: TRBJ1-2
CDR3 DNA: TGTGCCAGCAGTTACCGAGCGACAGGGGGCGGGGGCTACACCTTC
CDR3 protein: CASSYRATGGGGYTF

D gene: .
V gene: TRBV4-3
clone size: .
J gene: TRBJ1-6
CDR3 DNA: TGCGCCAGCAGCCAACGCAGGGAAAGTTCACCCCTCCACTTT
CDR3 protein: CASSQRRESSPLHF

D gene: TRBD2
V gene: TRBV5-4
clone size: .
J gene: TRBJ2-3
CDR3 DNA: TGTGCCAGCATTCCTAGCGGGGGGGCCCAGATAACAGATACGCAGTATTTT
CDR3 protein: CASIPSGGAQITDTQYF

D gene: .
V gene: TRBV7-2
clone size: .
J gene: TRBJ2-1
CDR3 DNA: TGTGCCAGCAGCTCACGGACAGCCCACAATGAGCAGTTCTTC
CDR3 protein: CASSSRTAHNEQFF

D gene: .
V gene: TRBV3-1/TRBV3-2
clone size: .
J gene: TRBJ1-1
CDR3 DNA: TGTGCCAGCAGCCAAGGATTCCCTTCCCGAGGCACTGAAGCTTTCTTT
CDR3 protein: CASSQGFPSRGTEAFF

D gene: .
V gene: TRBV7-2
clone size: few
J gene: TRBJ2-1
CDR3 DNA: TGTGCCAGCAGCGGGAACTCCTACAATGAGCAGTTCTTC
CDR3 protein: CASSGNSYNEQFF

D gene: .
V gene: TRBV4-2
clone size: .
J gene: TRBJ2-3
CDR3 DNA: TGTGCCAGCAGCCAAGAGCCGGGTCTGGATACGCAGTATTTT
CDR3 protein: CASSQEPGLDTQYF

D gene: TRBD1
V gene: TRBV7-2
clone size: once
J gene: TRBJ2-1
CDR3 DNA: TGTGCCAGCAGCTTAATTGGCGGGACAGGGGAATTAGGGGAGCAGTTCTTC
CDR3 protein: CASSLIGGTGELGEQFF

D gene: TRBD1
V gene: TRBV18
clone size: .
J gene: TRBJ1-2
CDR3 DNA: TGTGCCAGCTCGGGTGGACAGGGCGGCTATGGCTACACCTTC
CDR3 protein: CASSGGQGGYGYTF

D gene: .
V gene: TRBV29-1
clone size: .
J gene: TRBJ2-5
CDR3 DNA: TGCAGCGTAGCAACAGGGTTCCAAGAGACCCAGTACTTC
CDR3 protein: CSVATGFQETQYF

D gene: .
V gene: TRBV6-5
clone size: .
J gene: TRBJ2-2
CDR3 DNA: TGTGCCAGCAGTTCTTACACCGGGGAGCTGTTTTTT
CDR3 protein: CASSSYTGELFF

D gene: .
V gene: TRBV19
clone size: .
J gene: TRBJ2-7
CDR3 DNA: TGTGCCAGTAGTATAGGCGCGATGAGGGAGCAGTACTTC
CDR3 protein: CASSIGAMREQYF

D gene: .
V gene: TRBV29-1
clone size: .
J gene: TRBJ1-4
CDR3 DNA: TGCAGCGTTGTTTCCAGGGACGAAAAACTGTTTTTT
CDR3 protein: CSVVSRDEKLFF

D gene: .
V gene: TRBV18
clone size: .
J gene: TRBJ1-1
CDR3 DNA: TGTGCCAGCTCACGGCAGGGGCTCCGCGCTGAAGCTTTCTTT
CDR3 protein: CASSRQGLRAEAFF

D gene: TRBD2
V gene: TRBV9
clone size: .
J gene: TRBJ2-1
CDR3 DNA: TGTGCCAGCAGCGTAGGTCTAGCGGTAAATGAGCAGTTCTTC
CDR3 protein: CASSVGLAVNEQFF

D gene: TRBD1
V gene: TRBV9
clone size: .
J gene: TRBJ1-3
CDR3 DNA: TGTGCCAGCAGCGGATCGACAGGGTCTGGAAACACCATATATTTT
CDR3 protein: CASSGSTGSGNTIYF

D gene: .
V gene: TRBV6-5
clone size: few
J gene: TRBJ1-2
CDR3 DNA: TGTGCCCGAAAGAAAGAGCCAGGATATGGCTACACCTTC
CDR3 protein: CARKKEPGYGYTF

D gene: .
V gene: TRBV19
clone size: few
J gene: TRBJ1-4
CDR3 DNA: TGTGCCAGTACCTACTCGGGACGCACAACTAATGAAAAACTGTTTTTT
CDR3 protein: CASTYSGRTTNEKLFF

D gene: .
V gene: TRBV7-2
clone size: .
J gene: TRBJ1-1
CDR3 DNA: TGTGCCAGCAACCCCCAGGGATTGGGTGAAGCTTTCTTT
CDR3 protein: CASNPQGLGEAFF

D gene: .
V gene: TRBV5-6
clone size: .
J gene: TRBJ2-7
CDR3 DNA: TGTGCCAGCAGCCTGACAAATTACGAGCAGTACTTC
CDR3 protein: CASSLTNYEQYF

D gene: .
V gene: TRBV28
clone size: .
J gene: TRBJ1-2
CDR3 DNA: TGTGCCAGCAGTTTATCTCAGGTCTGGAGCGCCACCTTC
CDR3 protein: CASSLSQVWSATF

D gene: TRBD1
V gene: TRBV6-5
clone size: once
J gene: TRBJ1-3
CDR3 DNA: TGTGCCAGCAGTCCTGGACAGGGAAGGCGAAACACCATATATTTT
CDR3 protein: CASSPGQGRRNTIYF